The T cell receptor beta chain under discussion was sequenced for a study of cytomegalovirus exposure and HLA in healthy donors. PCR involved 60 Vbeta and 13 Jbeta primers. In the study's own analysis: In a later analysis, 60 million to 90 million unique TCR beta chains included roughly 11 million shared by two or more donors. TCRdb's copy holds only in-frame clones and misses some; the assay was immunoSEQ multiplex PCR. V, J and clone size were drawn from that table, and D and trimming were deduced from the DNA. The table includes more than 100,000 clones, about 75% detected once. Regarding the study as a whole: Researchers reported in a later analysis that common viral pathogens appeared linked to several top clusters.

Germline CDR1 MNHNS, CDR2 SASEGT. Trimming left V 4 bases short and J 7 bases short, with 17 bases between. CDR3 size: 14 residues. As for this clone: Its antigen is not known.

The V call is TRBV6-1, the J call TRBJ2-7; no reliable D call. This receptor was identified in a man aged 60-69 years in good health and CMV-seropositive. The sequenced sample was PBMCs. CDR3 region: CASSVGAPPGEQYF. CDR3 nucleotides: TGTGCCAGCAGTGTCGGTGCCCCGCCCGGGGAGCAGTACTTC.